This entry features one T cell receptor beta chain sequence. What it recognizes is unknown. 13 Jbeta primers and 60 Vbeta primers were used for the PCR. Some clones are missing from TCRdb's copy, which holds only in-frame ones; the method was immunoSEQ multiplex PCR. The sample lists fewer than 250,000 clones; about 83% were seen once. These data originate in a study of cytomegalovirus exposure and HLA in healthy donors. Findings and limits, study-wide: Using a false discovery rate of 0.05, a later analysis showed that 16,951 TCR beta sequences were associated with HLA alleles. The number of N-insertions in an Asian-associated ancestry cluster was reportedly below the approximately 680-donor mean in a later analysis. As a later analysis showed, a missense DCLRE1C variant was linked to trimming of TCR beta V- and J-genes.

J lost 1 base, V lost 6 bases, and 11 bases had no gene match. Germline CDR1 is MGHDK and CDR2 is SYGVNS. The CDR3 has 17 residues. It was healthy bone marrow donors who served as donors. Sequenced: PBMCs. The TCR was taken from a man between 40 and 49 years old in good health and CMV-seronegative. The chain carries TRBV25-1 and TRBJ2-1; TRBD1 matches at 8 bases. The CDR3 protein is CASRGTGGRGSYNEQFF. The CDR3 DNA follows: TGTGCCAGCAGAGGGACAGGCGGCAGGGGGTCCTACAATGAGCAGTTCTTC.